This T cell receptor beta chain appears in the sequencing data of a study of T cell repertoires in cytomegalovirus infection. Overall study context: Matching HLA type and CMV infection were both indicated by public TCR beta signatures. Overall study findings and caveats: In two of eight donors, the top clonotype was HLA-C-restricted CMV-specific. The cumulative frequency of public TCR beta families distinguished individuals who carried CMV together with the relevant HLA.

Notes on this clonotype: The antigen is undetermined.

MiXCR was run by TCRdb on the reads, yielding one entry per CDR3 protein. The data show 150,000 to 200,000 distinct CDR3 sequences, 28% seen once. This CDR3 has 15 amino acids. V shed 5 bases, J shed 3 bases, and the junction held 6 bases outside the gene matches. The chain carries TRBV12-3 or TRBV12-4 and TRBJ2-2, with 7 bases lining up with TRBD2. This TCR was recovered from a human donor in good health (CMV status not recorded). Some clones in this sample may be carry-over from other donors' samples. Source material: PBMCs. The CDR3 DNA is TGTGCCAGCAGTCCTAGACTAGCCCACACCGGGGAGCTGTTTTTT. Translation: CASSPRLAHTGELFF.